This T cell receptor (beta chain) came from a study of patients and donors after allogeneic stem cell transplantation. One entry per CDR3 protein, called by TCRdb with MiXCR from the RT-PCR reads. This sample has around 150,000 distinct CDR3 sequences, with approximately 37% found just once. Material for sequencing was blood, either unsorted or a sorted T cell fraction (not recorded which). The TCR sequence derives from a human donor who was either an allogeneic HSCT recipient or a stem cell or donor lymphocyte infusion donor (not recorded which). It is not recorded whose cells these are; they may come from a transplant donor.

CDR3 sequence: CASSYSMAGANYGYTF. The CDR3 nucleotides are TGTGCCAGCAGTTACTCGATGGCGGGAGCTAACTATGGCTACACCTTC. This chain links TRBV6-5 with TRBJ1-2; D remains ambiguous. The V and J ends lost 0 bases and 0 bases respectively, with 11 bases between them. Germline V gene lookup returns CDR1 MNHEY and CDR2 SVGAGI. This CDR3 region has 16 residues.